The T cell receptor beta chain described here comes from a study of T cells expressing NK-cell markers. Overall study: The authors derived TCR beta repertoires from sorted CD3+CD56+NKG2C+, CD3+CD56+NKG2C- and CD3+CD56-NKG2C+ T cells.

A note on this clonotype: Antigen: not known.

TCR beta cDNA was made by 5'RACE template switching with UMIs. From the 5' RACE reads, TCRdb lists one entry per CDR3 protein and no DNA. This sample lists fewer than 400,000 distinct CDR3 sequences; its ten largest clones have roughly 10%. Germline CDR1 is LGHDT and CDR2 is YNNKEL (reference sequence). CDR3 length: 15 amino acids. Study-wide findings and caveats: The study found dominant NKG2C+ clonotypes at roughly 1.0-7.0% of CD8+ T cells in about six donors. Four donors' CD3+CD56-NKG2C+ cells were dominated by the same clonotypes.

The rearrangement uses TRBV3-1 and TRBJ2-1; TCRdb's D gene call, TRBD1, goes unchecked for lack of DNA. Sequences were obtained from blood T cells: a sorted CD56 or NKG2C T cell subset, CD4+ or CD8+ T cells, or bulk PBMC T cells (not recorded which). The sequence came from a woman in her forties or fifties in good health. The CDR3 spells CASSQGTGRNNEQFF.